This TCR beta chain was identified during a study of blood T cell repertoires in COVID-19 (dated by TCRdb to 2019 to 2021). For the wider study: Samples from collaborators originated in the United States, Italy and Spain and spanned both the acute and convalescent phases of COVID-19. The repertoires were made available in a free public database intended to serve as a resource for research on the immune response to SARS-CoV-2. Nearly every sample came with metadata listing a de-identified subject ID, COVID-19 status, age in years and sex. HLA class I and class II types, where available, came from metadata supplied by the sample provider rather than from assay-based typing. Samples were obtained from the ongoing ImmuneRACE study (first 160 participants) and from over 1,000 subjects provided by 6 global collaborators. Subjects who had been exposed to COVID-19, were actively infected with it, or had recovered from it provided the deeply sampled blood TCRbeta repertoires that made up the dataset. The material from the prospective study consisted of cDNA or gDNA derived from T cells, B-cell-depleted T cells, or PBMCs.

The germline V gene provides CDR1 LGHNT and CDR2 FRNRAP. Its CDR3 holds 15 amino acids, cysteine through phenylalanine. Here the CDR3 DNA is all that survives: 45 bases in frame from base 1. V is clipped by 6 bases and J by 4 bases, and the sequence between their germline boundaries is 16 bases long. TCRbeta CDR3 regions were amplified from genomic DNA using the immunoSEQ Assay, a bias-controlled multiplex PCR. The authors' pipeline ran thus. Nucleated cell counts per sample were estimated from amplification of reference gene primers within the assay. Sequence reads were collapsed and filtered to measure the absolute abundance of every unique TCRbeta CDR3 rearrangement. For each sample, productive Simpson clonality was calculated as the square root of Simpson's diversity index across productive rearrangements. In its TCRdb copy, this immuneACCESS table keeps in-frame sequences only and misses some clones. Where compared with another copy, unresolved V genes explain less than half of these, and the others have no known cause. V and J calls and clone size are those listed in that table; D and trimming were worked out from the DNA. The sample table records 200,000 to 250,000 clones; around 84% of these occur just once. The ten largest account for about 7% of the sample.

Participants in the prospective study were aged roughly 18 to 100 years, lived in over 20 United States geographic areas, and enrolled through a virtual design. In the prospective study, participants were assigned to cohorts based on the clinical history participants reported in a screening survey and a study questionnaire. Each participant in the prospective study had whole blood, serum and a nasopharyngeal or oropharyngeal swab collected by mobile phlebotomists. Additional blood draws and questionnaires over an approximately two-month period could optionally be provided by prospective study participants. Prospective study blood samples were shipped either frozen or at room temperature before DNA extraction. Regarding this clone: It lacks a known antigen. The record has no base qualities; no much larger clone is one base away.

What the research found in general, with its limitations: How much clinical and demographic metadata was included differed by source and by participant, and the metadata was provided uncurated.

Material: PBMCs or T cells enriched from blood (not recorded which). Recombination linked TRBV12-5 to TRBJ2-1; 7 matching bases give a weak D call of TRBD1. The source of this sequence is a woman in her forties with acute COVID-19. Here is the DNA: TGTGCTAGTGGACCCCAGGGGGGACCGTACAATGAGCAGTTCTTC. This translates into CASGPQGGPYNEQFF.